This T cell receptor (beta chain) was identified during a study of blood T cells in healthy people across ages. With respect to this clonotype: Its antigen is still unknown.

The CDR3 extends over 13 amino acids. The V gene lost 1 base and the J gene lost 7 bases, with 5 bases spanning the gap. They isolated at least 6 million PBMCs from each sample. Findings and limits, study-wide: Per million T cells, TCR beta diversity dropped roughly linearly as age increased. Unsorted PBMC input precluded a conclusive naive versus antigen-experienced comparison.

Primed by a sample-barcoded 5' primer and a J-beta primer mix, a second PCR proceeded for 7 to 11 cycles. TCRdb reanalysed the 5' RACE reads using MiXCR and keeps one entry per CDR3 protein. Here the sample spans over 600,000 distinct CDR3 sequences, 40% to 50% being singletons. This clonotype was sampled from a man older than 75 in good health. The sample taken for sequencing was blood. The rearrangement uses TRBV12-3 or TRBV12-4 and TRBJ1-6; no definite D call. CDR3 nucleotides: TGTGCCAGCAGTTTAGTGGAGAATTCACCCCTCCACTTT. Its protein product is CASSLVENSPLHF.